This paragraph covers one T cell receptor (beta chain) sequence. The record originates from a study of spatial heterogeneity in lung cancer. Background on the study: Alpha-chain sequences were detected in numbers that were consistently lower than beta-chain sequences. The average appearance count of each unique TCR and UMI combination in raw reads was more than nine.

TCR cDNA molecules each had a unique molecular identifier. TCRdb re-derived calls from the 5' RACE reads in MiXCR, one entry per CDR3 protein. The table has some 52,000 distinct CDR3 sequences, under 7.5% seen once. The CDR3 runs 14 residues. Per the germline V gene, CDR1 is SNHLY and CDR2 is FYNNEI. Trimming removed 7 bases at V and 5 bases at J, with 18 bases between. Regarding time point: sample taken at primary tumor resection. The authors sequenced whole RNA from tumor, nontumor lung or frozen PBMC without sorting. The donors, around 71 patients with untreated early-stage non-small cell lung cancer, provided the samples.

Sequences were derived from PBMCs, sampled at surgery. This sequence joins TRBV2 and TRBJ2-7; D may be TRBD1 (6 bases). The receptor was isolated from a female donor with early-stage non-small cell lung cancer. CDR3 amino acids: CASITGVHRDEQYF. The CDR3 DNA reads as TGTGCCAGCATCACCGGGGTCCACAGGGACGAGCAGTACTTC.